The 14 T cell receptor beta chains below come from one sample, sequenced in a study of Graves' ophthalmopathy and Graves' hyperthyroidism. Beta-chain TCR CDR3 regions were amplified from RNA transcripts. RT-PCR with HTBI primers came first, then second-round multiplex PCR. TCRdb independently ran MiXCR on the multiplex PCR reads; one entry per CDR3 protein. The table records 1 million to 1.3 million distinct CDR3 sequences, 35% to 40% of them present only once. The material sequenced was peripheral blood or thyroid tissue (not recorded which). These receptors were taken from an adult man with Graves' hyperthyroidism.

The chain is built from TRBV18 and TRBJ2-7; TRBD2 agrees at 8 bases. V gave up 2 bases and J gave up 3 bases; unmatched junction bases: 6. The CDR3 is 15 amino acids. From germline, CDR1 is KGHSH and CDR2 LQKENI. In nucleotides, the CDR3 is TGTGCCAGCTCACCAACCGCGGGGGGAAGCTACGAGCAGTACTTC. Protein: CASSPTAGGSYEQYF. Full variable domain (missing parts from reference TRBV18 and TRBJ2-7): NAGVMQNPRHLVRRRGQEARLRCSPMKGHSHVYWYRQLPEEGLKFMVYLQKENIIDESGMPKERFSAEFPKEGPSILRIQQVVRGDSAAYFCASSPTAGGSYEQYFGPGTRLTVT.

The chain has TRBV20-1 and TRBJ2-7; D uncertain. Germline CDR1 DFQATT, CDR2 SNEGSKA (reference sequence). V was pared by 6 bases and J by 6 bases, with 15 bases between. The length of the CDR3 is 12 residues. The CDR3 here is CSADPRAAEQYF. The CDR3 bases are TGCAGTGCCGATCCTAGGGCCGCCGAGCAGTACTTC.

This clonotype came up many times. The chain carries TRBV20-1 and TRBJ1-2, with D perhaps matching TRBD1 (5 bases). The CDR3 totals 13 residues. Trimming removed 4 bases from V and 0 bases from J, with 9 bases in between. Germline CDR1 is DFQATT and CDR2 is SNEGSKA (reference sequence). CDR3 region: CSATQGANYGYTF. CDR3 DNA sequence: TGCAGTGCTACCCAGGGAGCTAACTATGGCTACACCTTC.

This clonotype appeared many times. The rearrangement joins TRBV7-2 to TRBJ1-1, with 7 bases aligning to TRBD1. CDR3 length: 14 residues. Germline assignment: CDR1 SGHTA and CDR2 FQGNSA. Trimming cost V 6 bases and J 5 bases; bases outside gene matches: 9. CDR3 sequence (DNA): TGTGCCAGCAGGTCGACAGGGCGTGTAACTGAAGCTTTCTTT. As protein: CASRSTGRVTEAFF.

This clonotype was observed a handful of times. The V and J genes are TRBV12-3 or TRBV12-4 and TRBJ2-2, with D possibly matching TRBD2 (5 bases). The ends were cut back, 5 bases at V and 9 bases at J, with 10 bases in the middle. CDR3 length: 12 residues. The chain's CDR3 is CASSPAGRELFF. The CDR3 bases are TGTGCCAGCAGTCCCGCGGGCAGGGAGCTGTTTTTT.

J is TRBJ1-1 and V is TRBV7-6; D unclear. The V end lost 6 bases, the J end lost 6 bases, and 20 bases lay between the germline ends. Germline CDR1 is SGHVS and CDR2 is FNYEAQ. The CDR3 runs to 15 residues. CDR3 sequence: CASRSLGPPEAEAFF. Written as DNA, the CDR3 is TGTGCCAGCAGATCCCTAGGGCCTCCTGAGGCTGAAGCTTTCTTT.

This clonotype was counted a few times. V is TRBV5-1 and J is TRBJ2-2; a weak D match, TRBD1 (6 bases). Germline lookup yields CDR1 SGHRS and CDR2 YFSETQ. The CDR3 has 14 residues. The V end lost 6 bases, the J end lost 1 base, and 10 bases lay between the germline ends. Written as DNA, the CDR3 is TGCGCCAGCACCCGGACAGAGAACACCGGGGAGCTGTTTTTT. Its translation: CASTRTENTGELFF.

This clonotype was seen only a few times. This rearrangement joins TRBV20-1 to TRBJ2-5; 12 bases fit TRBD2. This CDR3 region has 14 residues. Looked up from germline, CDR1 is DFQATT and CDR2 is SNEGSKA (reference sequence). V dropped 2 bases and J dropped 7; count of bases not matched to a gene: 5. CDR3 DNA: TGCAGTGCTAGACTAGCGGGGGGGCCTGGGACCCAGTACTTC. Translation: CSARLAGGPGTQYF.

The gene calls are TRBV10-3 and TRBJ2-2, with a tentative D call TRBD2 (5 bases). Trimming took 3 bases from V and 8 from J, leaving 10 bases between them. The CDR3 is made up of 13 amino acids. Germline V CDR1 and CDR2: ENHRY, SYGVKD. The CDR3 sequence is CAISEGGRGELFF. As DNA, the CDR3 is TGTGCCATCAGTGAAGGTGGGAGAGGGGAGCTGTTTTTT.

The chain employs TRBV25-1 and TRBJ1-3, with D perhaps matching TRBD1 (5 bases). CDR1 and CDR2 (germline): MGHDK, SYGVNS. Trimming took 1 base from V and 4 from J, leaving 17 bases between them. The CDR3 spans 17 residues. In nucleotides, the CDR3 is TGTGCCAGCAGTGAATCCCGACGAGGGGCAACGGGAAACACCATATATTTT. Encoded protein: CASSESRRGATGNTIYF.

The chain combines TRBV29-1 with TRBJ2-5; 10 bases are shared with TRBD2. J gave up 4 bases and V 8 bases, and 13 bases lay outside the gene matches. Germline V gene lookup returns CDR1 SQVTM and CDR2 ANQGSEA. This CDR3 contains 15 residues. CDR3: CSLSSGGLLGETQYF. The CDR3 nucleotides are TGCAGCTTATCTAGCGGGGGACTCCTCGGAGAGACCCAGTACTTC.

With respect to this clonotype: This may come from a read error, since a much larger clone is one base off. The chain carries TRBV7-2 and TRBJ2-7, with TRBD2 identical over 10 bases. The length of the CDR3 is 15 residues. CDR1 is SGHTA, CDR2 FQGNSA, per germline. CDR3 DNA: TGTGCCAGCGGCTTAGAGCCTAGCGGGAGCTACGAGCAGTACTTC. Translating gives CASGLEPSGSYEQYF. Full variable domain (rest looked up from reference TRBV7-2 and TRBJ2-7): GAGVSQSPSNKVTEKGKDVELRCDPISGHTALYWYRQSLGQGLEFLIYFQGNSAPDKSGLPSDRFSAERTGGSVSTLTIQRTQQEDSAVYLCASGLEPSGSYEQYFGPGTRLTVT.

The table lists this clonotype with many counts. This chain joins TRBV5-8 and TRBJ1-2; D not certain. The V and J ends lost 0 bases and 3 bases respectively, with 12 bases between them. Germline values: CDR1 SGHTS, CDR2 YDEGEE. This CDR3 is 15 amino acids long. The CDR3 loop reads CASSLEPGGDYGYTF. The CDR3 DNA sequence: TGTGCCAGCAGCTTGGAGCCCGGCGGGGACTATGGCTACACCTTC. Together with reference TRBV5-8 and TRBJ1-2, the CDR3 gives the full variable domain: EAGVTQSPTHLIKTRGQQATLRCSPISGHTSVYWYQQALGLGLQFLLWYDEGEERNRGNFPPRFSGRQFPNYSSELNVNALELEDSALYLCASSLEPGGDYGYTFGSGTRLTVV.

This clonotype was counted at least ten times. The rearrangement links TRBV7-8 to TRBJ2-7; the match to TRBD2 covers 15 bases. CDR3 length: 17 residues. V dropped 4 bases and J dropped 6; count of bases not matched to a gene: 10. Germline V gene data show CDR1 as SGHVS and CDR2 as FQNEAQ. The CDR3 DNA reads as TGTGCCAGCAGCTCCGGGTGGACTAGCGGGAGGGGTCGCGAGCAGTACTTC. Translation gives CASSSGWTSGRGREQYF.